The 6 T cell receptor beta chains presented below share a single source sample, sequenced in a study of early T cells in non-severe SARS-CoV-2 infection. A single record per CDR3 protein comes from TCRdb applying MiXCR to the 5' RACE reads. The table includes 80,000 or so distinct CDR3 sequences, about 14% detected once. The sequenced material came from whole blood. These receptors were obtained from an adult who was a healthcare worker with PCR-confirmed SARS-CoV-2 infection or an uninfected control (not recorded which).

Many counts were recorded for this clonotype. CDR3 in DNA: TGTGCCAGCAGCTTGCGGACCGTGGAAGAGACCCAGTACTTC. It encodes CASSLRTVEETQYF. The chain combines TRBV5-6 with TRBJ2-5; D call uncertain. The CDR3 contains 14 residues. Trimming cost V 1 base and J 3 bases, with 10 bases left between them. The germline V gene has CDR1 SGHDT and CDR2 YYEEEE.

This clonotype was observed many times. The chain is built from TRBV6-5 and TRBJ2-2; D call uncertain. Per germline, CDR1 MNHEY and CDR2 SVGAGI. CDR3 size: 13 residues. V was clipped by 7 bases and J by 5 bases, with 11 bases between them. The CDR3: CASTPEVTGELFF. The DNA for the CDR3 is TGTGCCAGCACGCCTGAAGTGACCGGGGAGCTGTTTTTT.

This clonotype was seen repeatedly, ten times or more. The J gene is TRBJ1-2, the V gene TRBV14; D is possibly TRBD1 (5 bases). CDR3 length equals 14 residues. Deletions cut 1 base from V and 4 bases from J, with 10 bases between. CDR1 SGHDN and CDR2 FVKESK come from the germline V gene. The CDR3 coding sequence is TGTGCCAGCAGCCAAGTGGACACTTTCTATGGCTACACCTTC. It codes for CASSQVDTFYGYTF.

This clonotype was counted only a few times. This CDR3 is CASSQEKFGEQFF. CDR3 DNA: TGTGCCAGCAGCCAAGAGAAGTTTGGTGAGCAGTTCTTC. V is TRBV14 and J is TRBJ2-1, with unresolved D. With 0 bases removed from V and 9 bases from J, the gap between germline ends came to 9 bases. CDR1 is SGHDN and CDR2 is FVKESK in the germline V gene. The CDR3 extends over 13 amino acids.

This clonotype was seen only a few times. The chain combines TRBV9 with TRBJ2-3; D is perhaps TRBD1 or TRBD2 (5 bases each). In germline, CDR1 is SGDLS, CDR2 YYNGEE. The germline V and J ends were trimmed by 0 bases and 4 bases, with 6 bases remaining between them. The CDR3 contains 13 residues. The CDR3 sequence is CASSVGGADTQYF. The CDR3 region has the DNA TGTGCCAGCAGCGTAGGAGGGGCAGATACGCAGTATTTT.

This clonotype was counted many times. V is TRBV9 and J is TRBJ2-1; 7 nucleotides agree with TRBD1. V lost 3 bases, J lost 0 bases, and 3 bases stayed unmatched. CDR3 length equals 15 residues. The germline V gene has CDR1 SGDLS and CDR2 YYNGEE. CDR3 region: CASSAGGFSYNEQFF. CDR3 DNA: TGTGCCAGCAGCGCAGGGGGATTCTCCTACAATGAGCAGTTCTTC.